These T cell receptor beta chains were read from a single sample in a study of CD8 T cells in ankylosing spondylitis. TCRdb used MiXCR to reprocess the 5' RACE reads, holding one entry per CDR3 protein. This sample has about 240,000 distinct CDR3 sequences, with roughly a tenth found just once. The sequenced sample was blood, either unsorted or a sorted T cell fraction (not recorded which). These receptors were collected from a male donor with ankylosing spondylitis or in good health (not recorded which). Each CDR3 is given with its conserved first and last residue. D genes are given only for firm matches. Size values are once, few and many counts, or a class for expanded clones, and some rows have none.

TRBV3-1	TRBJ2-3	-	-	CASKTGIGAEVADTQYF	TGTGCCAGCAAGACCGGAATTGGGGCCGAGGTCGCAGATACGCAGTATTTT
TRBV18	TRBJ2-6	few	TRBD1	CAVRTGGVGANVLTF	TGTGCCGTAAGGACAGGGGGCGTTGGGGCCAACGTCCTGACTTTC
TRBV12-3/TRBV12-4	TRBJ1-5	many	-	CASSLEGGPSQPQHF	TGTGCCAGCAGTTTAGAGGGGGGCCCTAGTCAGCCCCAGCATTTT
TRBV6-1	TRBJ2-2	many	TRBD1	CASSTTGGVVGELFF	TGTGCCAGCAGTACGACAGGGGGCGTTGTCGGGGAGCTGTTTTTT
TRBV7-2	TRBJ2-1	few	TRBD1	CASSLGGDRVTYEQFF	TGTGCCAGCAGCTTAGGGGGGGACAGGGTAACGTATGAGCAGTTCTTC
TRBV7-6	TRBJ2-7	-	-	CASGHLESYEQYF	TGTGCCAGCGGACATCTGGAATCCTACGAGCAGTACTTC
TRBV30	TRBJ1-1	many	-	CAWSEDGTEAFF	TGTGCCTGGAGTGAGGATGGCACTGAAGCTTTCTTT
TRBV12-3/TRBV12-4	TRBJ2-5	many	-	CASSRGGSRWTQYF	TGTGCCAGCAGCCGAGGGGGTTCCCGGTGGACCCAGTACTTC
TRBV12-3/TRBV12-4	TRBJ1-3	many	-	CASSRGGTIYF	TGTGCCAGCAGCCGGGGGGGCACCATATATTTT
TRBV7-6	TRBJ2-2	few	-	CASSPRTTGELFF	TGTGCCAGCAGCCCAAGGACCACCGGGGAGCTGTTTTTT
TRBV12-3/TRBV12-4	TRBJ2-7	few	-	CASSTDRNYEQYF	TGTGCCAGCAGTACCGACAGAAACTACGAGCAGTACTTC
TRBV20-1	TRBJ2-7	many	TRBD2	CSASPTSGRAVEQYF	TGCAGTGCTTCTCCGACTAGCGGGAGGGCCGTCGAGCAGTACTTC
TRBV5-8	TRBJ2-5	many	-	CASSSSGRQVLETQYF	TGTGCCAGCAGCTCTTCCGGGAGACAGGTCCTAGAGACCCAGTACTTC
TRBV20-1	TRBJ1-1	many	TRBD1	CSAKTGGQTEAFF	TGCAGTGCTAAGACAGGGGGCCAGACTGAAGCTTTCTTT
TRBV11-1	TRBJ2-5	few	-	CASSPPFGWETQYF	TGTGCCAGCAGCCCCCCCTTCGGATGGGAGACCCAGTACTTC
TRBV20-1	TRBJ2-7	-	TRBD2	CSARDPGTSGEGLYEQYF	TGCAGTGCTAGAGATCCCGGGACTAGCGGGGAAGGACTCTACGAGCAGTACTTC
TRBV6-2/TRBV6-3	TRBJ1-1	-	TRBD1	CASSRTRTGNTEAFF	TGTGCCAGCAGCCGAACACGGACAGGTAACACTGAAGCTTTCTTT
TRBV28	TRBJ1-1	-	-	CASSFAGTEAFF	TGTGCCAGCAGTTTCGCTGGAACTGAAGCTTTCTTT
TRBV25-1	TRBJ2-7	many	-	CASSESSNFYEQYF	TGTGCCAGCAGTGAAAGTTCGAATTTCTACGAGCAGTACTTC
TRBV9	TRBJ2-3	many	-	CASSGGDLTRRADTQYF	TGTGCCAGCAGCGGGGGAGACTTGACTAGGAGGGCAGATACGCAGTATTTT